Below, 24 T cell receptor beta chains from the same sample are listed, as sequenced in a study of T-cell reconstitution after alpha-beta-depleted transplantation in children. The authors prepared the TCRbeta library with unique molecular identifiers. TCRdb re-called the PCR reads with MiXCR, one entry per CDR3 protein. Of about 980,000 distinct CDR3 sequences in the sample, around 30% were seen once. The sequencing used PBMCs, mostly from graft donor cells, collected 360 days after TCRalphabeta/CD19-depleted stem cell transplant. Every receptor here comes from a boy in the first two years of life who had a stem cell transplant for SCID, so the T cells may come from the graft donor.

The rearrangement uses TRBV5-1 and TRBJ1-1, with D possibly TRBD1 on 5 matching bases. With 0 bases removed from V and 10 bases from J, the gap between germline ends came to 16 bases. Germline V gene lookup returns CDR1 SGHRS and CDR2 YFSETQ. The CDR3 has 14 residues. As DNA, the CDR3 is TGCGCCAGCAGCTTGGGGCTAGACAGTTGGGGAGCTTTCTTT. Protein sequence: CASSLGLDSWGAFF.

The sample holds a few counts of this clonotype. Here the CDR3 reads CASSPYGGEQYF. The CDR3, as DNA: TGTGCCAGCTCACCATATGGGGGGGAGCAGTACTTC. The chain combines TRBV18 with TRBJ2-7; TRBD2 is a possible D gene (6 bases). The CDR3 spans 12 residues. V lost 2 bases and J 7 bases, leaving 9 bases between the germline ends. Germline-derived CDR1 and CDR2 are KGHSH and LQKENI.

The chain couples TRBV6-1 to TRBJ2-4; the match to TRBD2 covers 7 bases. Germline V gives CDR1 MNHNS, CDR2 SASEGT. Trimming at V came to 2 bases and at J to 1 base, leaving 14 bases not matched to a gene. The CDR3 loop spans 19 amino acids. CDR3 in DNA: TGTGCCAGCAGTGAATTTGGTTTGATGCGGCGGGAGGCCAAAAACATTCAGTACTTC. The encoded protein is CASSEFGLMRREAKNIQYF.

This sequence joins TRBV19 and TRBJ2-1; D gene unclear. Trimming removed 3 bases from V and 0 bases from J, with 6 bases in between. This CDR3 has 14 amino acids. Germline V gene sequence: CDR1 LNHDA, CDR2 SQIVND (reference sequence). The CDR3 is CASSMWSSYNEQFF. In DNA form, the CDR3 reads TGTGCCAGTAGTATGTGGAGCTCCTACAATGAGCAGTTCTTC.

The CDR3 reads CASSTRDGGNTIYF. CDR3 bases: TGTGCCAGCAGCACACGGGACGGTGGAAACACCATATATTTT. V and J are TRBV3-1 and TRBJ1-3; tentative D call: TRBD1 (5 bases). The CDR3 spans 14 residues. CDR1 and CDR2 (germline): LGHDT, YNNKEL (reference sequence). V lost 5 bases and J 3 bases, leaving 11 bases between the germline ends. Drawing the rest from reference TRBV3-1 and TRBJ1-3, the complete variable domain is DTAVSQTPKYLVTQMGNDKSIKCEQNLGHDTMYWYKQDSKKFLKIMFSYNNKELIINETVPNRFSPKSPDKAHLNLHINSLELGDSAVYFCASSTRDGGNTIYFGEGSWLTVV.

Here the CDR3 DNA reads TGTGCCAGCAGCCAACCAGATGCAGATACGCAGTATTTT. As protein: CASSQPDADTQYF. J is TRBJ2-3 and V is TRBV3-1, with D hard to call. This CDR3 comprises 13 residues. V was trimmed by 2 bases and J by 4 bases, leaving 7 bases between them. Germline V gives CDR1 LGHDT, CDR2 YNNKEL (reference sequence).

V is TRBV6-1 and J is TRBJ2-7; 12 bases line up with TRBD1. The germline V gene encodes CDR1 MNHNS and CDR2 SASEGT. The trim removed 7 bases at V and 1 base at J, leaving 2 bases unmatched. This CDR3 comprises 14 residues. The CDR3 nucleotides read TGTGCCAGCAAGGGACAGGGGGCATCCTACGAGCAGTACTTC. Translation: CASKGQGASYEQYF.

The chain employs TRBV14 and TRBJ1-2, with TRBD1 identical over 7 bases. V lost 1 base to trimming and J lost 4 bases; unmatched junction nucleotides: 3. Germline values: CDR1 SGHDN, CDR2 FVKESK. CDR3 size: 14 residues. CDR3 nucleotides: TGTGCCAGCAGCCAAGTACAGGGGTTCTATGGCTACACCTTC. Its translation is CASSQVQGFYGYTF.

V and J are TRBV7-9 and TRBJ1-6; D remains unclear. The length of the CDR3 is 13 residues. Germline V gene sequence: CDR1 SEHNR, CDR2 FQNEAQ (reference sequence). V lost 0 bases to trimming and J lost 9 bases, with 6 bases between them. The CDR3 protein is CASSLAASSPLHF. The CDR3 region has the DNA TGTGCCAGCAGCTTAGCTGCTAGTTCACCCCTCCACTTT.

The V call is TRBV20-1, the J call TRBJ2-7; TRBD1 matches 9 bases. J was trimmed by 6 bases and V by 5 bases; bases with no gene match: 8. CDR1 is DFQATT and CDR2 is SNEGSKA in the germline V gene (reference sequence). The CDR3 is made up of 13 amino acids. The CDR3 is CSAQPGQGGEQYF. In nucleotides, the CDR3 is TGCAGTGCTCAACCGGGACAGGGAGGCGAGCAGTACTTC.

The chain has TRBV4-3 and TRBJ2-7, with D tentatively TRBD1 (6 bases). CDR3 size: 16 residues. V gave up 0 bases and J gave up 3 bases, with 15 bases separating them. Germline CDR1 reads LGHNA; CDR2 reads YSLEER. CDR3 DNA: TGCGCCAGCAGCCAAGATAGACCGACAGGCAGCTACGAGCAGTACTTC. Encoded protein: CASSQDRPTGSYEQYF.

This clonotype was recorded only once. This sequence joins TRBV12-3 or TRBV12-4 and TRBJ2-7, with 7 positions matching TRBD1. V lost 6 bases, J lost 6 bases, and 8 bases stayed unmatched. This CDR3 contains 13 residues. In DNA, the CDR3 is TGTGCCAGCAGGAACCCAGGGGGAACCGAGCAGTACTTC. This codes for CASRNPGGTEQYF.

The rearrangement uses TRBV5-1 and TRBJ2-1; 10 bases fit TRBD1. This CDR3 is 15 amino acids long. The germline CDR1 and CDR2 sequences are SGHRS and YFSETQ. J was trimmed by 8 bases and V by 0 bases; bases with no gene match: 5. The CDR3 protein is CASSLGQGAVYEQFF. The CDR3 DNA reads TGCGCCAGCAGCTTGGGACAGGGGGCAGTTTATGAGCAGTTCTTC.

This clonotype was counted only a few times. The DNA of the CDR3 is TGCAGTGCTAGAGTTAGCGTAGAGACCCAGTACTTC. Its protein is CSARVSVETQYF. The chain uses TRBV20-1 and TRBJ2-5; tentative D call: TRBD2 (5 bases). Germline V gene data show CDR1 as DFQATT and CDR2 as SNEGSKA (reference sequence). This CDR3 has 12 amino acids. Trimming cost V 1 base and J 4 bases, with 7 bases left between them.

The rearrangement links TRBV5-1 to TRBJ2-1; either TRBD1 or TRBD2 may fit D (5 bases each). Germline-derived CDR1 and CDR2 are SGHRS and YFSETQ. The CDR3 loop spans 12 amino acids. The V gene lost 4 bases and the J gene lost 13 bases, with 15 bases spanning the gap. CDR3 amino acids: CASSPRGDGQFF. The DNA of the CDR3 is TGCGCCAGCAGCCCCCGTGGGGACGGACAGTTCTTC.

This clonotype was detected a few times. This sequence joins TRBV20-1 and TRBJ2-1; D is perhaps TRBD1 or TRBD2 (6 bases each). The length of the CDR3 is 15 residues. Germline lookup yields CDR1 DFQATT and CDR2 SNEGSKA (reference sequence). V was cut by 6 bases and J by 0 bases, with 15 bases left in between. This CDR3 reads CSASGGLISYNEQFF. Here the CDR3 DNA reads TGCAGTGCCAGTGGGGGGCTGATCTCCTACAATGAGCAGTTCTTC.

This clonotype appeared many times. The chain recombines TRBV5-1 with TRBJ2-1; 9 nucleotides line up with TRBD2. Germline CDR1 and CDR2: SGHRS and YFSETQ. V lost 4 bases to trimming and J lost 0 bases; unmatched junction nucleotides: 5. The CDR3 extends over 16 amino acids. CDR3 nucleotide sequence: TGCGCCAGCAGCCCCTTAGCGGGGGTCTCCTACAATGAGCAGTTCTTC. Translation: CASSPLAGVSYNEQFF.

The V and J genes are TRBV5-1 and TRBJ2-5; the D gene could be TRBD1 or TRBD2 (5 bases each). The CDR3 runs 14 residues. Germline V CDR1 and CDR2: SGHRS, YFSETQ. Trimming removed 7 bases from V and 1 base from J, with 14 bases in between. The CDR3 is CASAHGTTQETQYF. The CDR3 coding sequence is TGCGCCAGCGCGCACGGGACGACCCAAGAGACCCAGTACTTC.

The chain joins TRBV12-3 or TRBV12-4 to TRBJ1-6; TRBD1 might be the D (5 bases). The CDR3 length is 16 residues. V lost 5 bases and J 7 bases, leaving 18 bases between the germline ends. CDR3 amino acids: CASSPNGQLSNSPLHF. In DNA form, the CDR3 reads TGTGCCAGCAGTCCAAATGGACAATTGAGCAATTCACCCCTCCACTTT.

The chain has TRBV5-1 and TRBJ2-3; D possibly corresponds to TRBD1 (5 bases). CDR3 length equals 14 residues. Germline assignment: CDR1 SGHRS and CDR2 YFSETQ. The V gene lost 1 base and the J gene lost 7 bases, with 13 bases spanning the gap. The CDR3 DNA follows: TGCGCCAGCAGCTTGCCTGACAGACCAAATACGCAGTATTTT. Residues: CASSLPDRPNTQYF.

The J gene is TRBJ1-6, the V gene TRBV28; D uncertain. The CDR3 runs 14 residues. Germline V gene data show CDR1 as MDHEN and CDR2 as SYDVKM. With 2 bases removed from V and 7 bases from J, the gap between germline ends came to 9 bases. The CDR3 nucleotides read TGTGCCAGCAGTTTAGAGGGTTGGAATTCACCCCTCCACTTT. It translates to CASSLEGWNSPLHF.

The chain links TRBV6-2 or TRBV6-3 to TRBJ2-7; the D is unclear. The germline V and J ends were trimmed by 2 bases and 3 bases, with 8 bases remaining between them. Germline CDR1 MNHEY, CDR2 SVGEGT. This CDR3 is 13 amino acids long. The CDR3 bases are TGTGCCAGCAGTTACGGTCAGCTCTACGAGCAGTACTTC. It specifies CASSYGQLYEQYF.

This clonotype was recorded a few times. V gene TRBV20-1 combines with J gene TRBJ2-4; D is possibly TRBD1 (5 bases). Germline V gene lookup returns CDR1 DFQATT and CDR2 SNEGSKA (reference sequence). The ends were cut back, 3 bases at V and 0 bases at J, with 12 bases in the middle. The CDR3 is 15 amino acids. The CDR3 region is CSASLGELAKNIQYF. In DNA form, the CDR3 reads TGCAGTGCTAGCTTAGGGGAACTAGCCAAAAACATTCAGTACTTC.

This clonotype was seen only a few times. V is TRBV3-1 and J is TRBJ2-3, with 11 bases aligning to TRBD2. The CDR3 is made up of 16 amino acids. Germline CDR1 and CDR2: LGHDT and YNNKEL (reference sequence). The trim removed 4 bases at V and 2 bases at J, leaving 5 bases unmatched. The CDR3 reads CASSPTSGENTDTQYF. The CDR3 bases are TGTGCCAGCAGCCCGACTAGCGGGGAGAACACAGATACGCAGTATTTT.